This TCR beta chain emerged from a study of T cell responses to AZD1222 COVID-19 vaccine (dated by TCRdb to the early 2020s). Some background on the complete study: A total of about 250 trial participants underwent TCR sequencing, of whom around 210 had received two doses of AZD1222 and roughly 26 had received two doses of the MenACWY control vaccine. Trial participants were enrolled by age into 18-55, 56-69 and 70-plus year subgroups, with roughly 150, 30 and 60 TCR-sequenced participants respectively. General findings and caveats noted by the study authors: Reportedly, close to half of the unique spike-specific TCRs recognized epitopes lying outside the regions that are mutated in the B.1.351 and B.1.1.7 variants. The whole spike protein was spanned by vaccine-associated CD4 TCRs, and dominant responses were seen in regions 160-218 and 743-854. Only five to seven AZD1222 recipients were SARS-CoV-2 seropositive at baseline, limiting conclusions about previously exposed vaccinees. Because no day 14 peak-response samples were available, the repertoires could be characterized only after the peak T cell response. Participants were mostly white British and included more females than males, and it was suggested by the authors that clonal diversity may have been underestimated. The 56-69-year group was small, and its depth increase did not reach significance, likely because of low power. After two AZD1222 doses, spike-specific TCR breadth and depth were significantly higher than at day 0 and than in MenACWY recipients.

The CDR3 regions of human TCRbeta chains were subjected to immunosequencing. In the paper's pipeline: Repertoire TCRs were matched against a reference library of SARS-CoV-2-specific TCRs generated with the MIRA antigen-specificity platform. Breadth was defined as the fraction of unique TCRs that were SARS-CoV-2-associated, and depth was defined as the fraction of total T cells that were SARS-CoV-2-associated. Each spike-specific TCR was assigned to its reactive spike region and to a CD4 or CD8 class using the MIRA data. Log10-transformed breadth and depth values were compared by one-way ANOVA with Sidak's multiple comparisons tests. TCRdb's version of the immuneACCESS table is confined to in-frame rearrangements and falls short of the full clone set. An unresolved V gene accounts for under half of the shortfall where checked; the remainder is of unknown origin. V, J and clone size reflect that table, while D and trimming were determined from the DNA. This sample lists 80,000 to 100,000 clones; 85% to 90% were detected once. The ten largest clones capture roughly 6% of the sample.

Reading the label with the study, this specimen's time point is: about 28 days (+/-7) after the second vaccine dose. AZD1222 recipients whose second dose came at about 4 weeks and those whose second dose came at about 12 weeks were combined into one group, since spike-specific TCR depth and breadth did not differ between the two schedules. Samples from vaccinated people were obtained from the UK trials COV001 and COV002, which included a single-blind randomized controlled phase 2/3 trial of AZD1222 (ChAdOx1 nCoV-19) in healthy adults. For TCRbeta chain sequencing, PBMC samples were collected from trial participants at day 0 and at day 28 after the second dose. For this clone: Its antigen is not yet known. No much larger clone exists at a distance of one base, and base qualities are not known.

At the junction V is shortened by 1 base and J by 6 bases, with 7 bases in between. CDR1 SEHNR and CDR2 FQNEAQ are derived from the germline V gene (reference sequence). Including cysteine and phenylalanine, the CDR3 has 14 amino acids. Solely the CDR3 DNA is kept, with 42 bases framed from the first base. Recombination linked TRBV7-9 to TRBJ1-6; no confident D gene assignment can be made. This TCR came from an adult who received the AZD1222 COVID-19 vaccine. The sample here was peripheral blood, taken 28 days after the second AZD1222 dose. The CDR3 reads CASSLGGSNSPLHF. In nucleotides, the sequence is TGTGCCAGCAGCTTAGGTGGGAGTAATTCACCCCTCCACTTT.